These 10 T cell receptor beta chains were all obtained from the same sample, sequenced in a study of OX40 agonist ivuxolimab in advanced cancers. Profiled with immunoSEQ multiplex PCR; TCRdb holds only in-frame clones, not every one. The sample has more than 55,000 clones; roughly 87% are singletons. The source material was CD4+ or CD8+ T cells sorted from blood, sampled in a trial of the OX40 agonist ivuxolimab. These receptors were collected from an adult with an advanced solid tumor such as melanoma, head and neck, liver or kidney cancer.

J is TRBJ2-3 and V is TRBV6-1, with a tentative D call TRBD2 (5 bases). Trimming removed 4 bases at V and 6 bases at J, with 11 bases between. The CDR3 is 13 residues long. CDR1 is MNHNS, CDR2 SASEGT, per germline. As DNA, the CDR3 is TGTGCCAGCAGTGTGGAGGCGGACGATACGCAGTATTTT. Protein: CASSVEADDTQYF.

Points on this clone: The same CDR3 arises from other DNA sequences in this sample as well. The chain recombines TRBV2 with TRBJ1-5; no definite D call. Germline V gene data show CDR1 as SNHLY and CDR2 as FYNNEI. This CDR3 has 13 residues. V was clipped by 5 bases and J by 0 bases, with 5 bases between them. The CDR3 DNA reads TGTGCCAGCAGTCGGGATAGCAATCAGCCCCAGCATTTT. Protein sequence: CASSRDSNQPQHF.

The chain joins TRBV15 to TRBJ1-4, with no clear D. The germline V gene encodes CDR1 LNHNV and CDR2 YYDKDF (reference sequence). The V and J ends lost 1 base and 8 bases respectively, with 11 bases between them. This CDR3 is built from 14 residues. The CDR3 DNA follows: TGTGCCACCAGCAGAGTGGAGGTTGACGAAAAACTGTTTTTT. It is translated as CATSRVEVDEKLFF.

V is TRBV5-4 and J is TRBJ2-5, with 8 bases identical to TRBD2. V trimming: 0 bases; J trimming: 2 bases; junction bases outside the gene matches: 12. The CDR3 loop spans 18 amino acids. CDR1 and CDR2 from the germline V gene are SGHNT and YYREEE (reference sequence). The CDR3 region is CASSLEGLSGGRQETQYF. The CDR3 DNA sequence: TGTGCCAGCAGCTTGGAAGGCCTCTCGGGGGGGAGGCAAGAGACCCAGTACTTC.

The chain couples TRBV11-1 to TRBJ2-2; 8 bases are shared with TRBD2. V trimming: 6 bases; J trimming: 1 base; junction bases outside the gene matches: 4. Germline CDR1 SGHAT, CDR2 FQDESV (reference sequence). The CDR3 contains 15 residues. CDR3 protein: CASRRGLGNTGELFF. The CDR3 nucleotides read TGTGCCAGCAGGCGGGGACTAGGGAACACCGGGGAGCTGTTTTTT.

The count of this clone is one. The V gene is TRBV28, the J gene TRBJ1-1; D is unclear. The germline gives CDR1 MDHEN, CDR2 SYDVKM. The CDR3 length is 16 residues. Trimming took 5 bases from V and 6 from J, leaving 22 bases between them. The CDR3 sequence is CASSAPPFSNIAEAFF. The CDR3 DNA follows: TGTGCCAGCAGTGCCCCTCCTTTTTCGAACATCGCTGAAGCTTTCTTT. The full variable domain, completed using reference TRBV28 and TRBJ1-1, is DVKVTQSSRYLVKRTGEKVFLECVQDMDHENMFWYRQDPGLGLRLIYFSYDVKMKEKGDIPEGYSVSREKKERFSLILESASTNQTSMYLCASSAPPFSNIAEAFFGQGTRLTVV.

This rearrangement joins TRBV15 to TRBJ2-3; D ambiguous. Germline V gene sequence: CDR1 LNHNV, CDR2 YYDKDF (reference sequence). The CDR3 length is 15 residues. V was cut by 0 bases and J by 3 bases, with 10 bases left in between. DNA for the CDR3: TGTGCCACCAGCAGAGATCTCATGGGGACAGATACGCAGTATTTT. This encodes CATSRDLMGTDTQYF.

V and J are TRBV11-2 and TRBJ2-2, with 8 bases fitting TRBD1. V shed 0 bases and J 6 bases; nucleotides not matched to a gene: 0. Per germline, CDR1 SGHAT and CDR2 FQNNGV. The CDR3 spans 14 residues. CDR3: CASSLEQGAGELFF. The CDR3 DNA reads as TGTGCCAGCAGCTTAGAACAGGGGGCCGGGGAGCTGTTTTTT.

The V gene is TRBV6-6, the J gene TRBJ1-2, with D perhaps TRBD1 (5 bases). Per the germline V gene, CDR1 is MNHNY and CDR2 is SVGAGI (reference sequence). Trimming removed 3 bases at V and 11 bases at J, with 16 bases between. The CDR3 loop spans 13 amino acids. CDR3 loop: CASSYSPDEGYTF. CDR3 nucleotide sequence: TGTGCCAGCAGTTATTCCCCGGATGAGGGGTACACCTTC.

The chain is built from TRBV5-4 and TRBJ2-3, with 11 nucleotides matching TRBD2. V lost 2 bases and J lost 5; bases outside the gene matches: 1. This CDR3 has 14 amino acids. Looked up from germline, CDR1 is SGHNT and CDR2 is YYREEE (reference sequence). CDR3 bases: TGTGCCAGCAGCTTTGGACTAGCGGGAGATACGCAGTATTTT. This gives the protein CASSFGLAGDTQYF.